One sample yielded the 29 T cell receptor beta chains listed below, sequenced in a study of spatial heterogeneity in lung cancer. Sample time point: sample taken at primary tumor resection. From tumor, nontumor lung or frozen PBMC, whole RNA was taken unsorted for sequencing. MiXCR, run by TCRdb on the 5' RACE reads, gives a single entry per CDR3 protein. The table lists tens of thousands of distinct CDR3 sequences, around 5% of them singletons. The specimen was PBMCs, collected at surgery. These receptors came from a female donor with early-stage non-small cell lung cancer.

This clonotype was seen repeatedly, ten times or more. The chain has TRBV6-1 and TRBJ2-3; tentatively, D is TRBD2 (6 bases). The germline gives CDR1 MNHNS, CDR2 SASEGT. Between the trimmed V and J ends, which lost 2 bases and 4 bases, there was a span of 10 bases. The CDR3 runs 14 residues. CDR3 residues: CASSEWRGSDTQYF. The CDR3, as DNA: TGTGCCAGCAGTGAATGGCGGGGCTCAGATACGCAGTATTTT.

This clonotype was observed at least ten times. The rearrangement joins TRBV6-2 or TRBV6-3 to TRBJ2-7, with D perhaps TRBD1 or TRBD2 (5 bases each). CDR3 length: 15 amino acids. Germline V gene lookup returns CDR1 MNHEY and CDR2 SVGEGT. Trimming pared 7 bases from V and 0 bases from J, leaving 16 bases between. This CDR3 is CASTEVGASSYEQYF. The CDR3 DNA follows: TGTGCCAGCACCGAGGTCGGGGCCAGCTCCTACGAGCAGTACTTC.

In this sample, this clonotype turned up many times. The V call is TRBV11-2, the J call TRBJ2-5, with D perhaps assigned TRBD1 or TRBD2 (5 bases each). The CDR3 sequence is 12 residues long. Germline assignment: CDR1 SGHAT and CDR2 FQNNGV. The V and J ends lost 1 base and 8 bases respectively, with 8 bases between them. The CDR3 DNA is TGTGCCAGCAGCTTAGGGGACGTCACCCAGTACTTC. It yields the protein CASSLGDVTQYF.

This clonotype has a count of ten or more. The CDR3 sequence is CASRDSPGDEKLFF. CDR3 in DNA: TGTGCCAGCAGGGATTCACCAGGCGATGAAAAACTGTTTTTT. The gene calls are TRBV6-2 or TRBV6-3 and TRBJ1-4; no firm D call. Germline CDR1 MNHEY, CDR2 SVGEGT. Trimming left V 6 bases short and J 6 bases short, with 14 bases between. The CDR3 length is 14 residues.

This clonotype has a count of ten or more. At one boundary the junction diverges from the germline segment, which might be a read error. The rearrangement links TRBV7-2 to TRBJ2-2; TRBD2 aligns across 11 bases. The CDR3 consists of 14 residues. In germline, CDR1 is SGHTA, CDR2 FQGNSA. In DNA, the CDR3 is TGTGCCAGCAGCCTAGCGGGGGGCACCGGGGAGCTGTTTTTT. Protein: CASSLAGGTGELFF.

Here the CDR3 reads CASRPWDRQETQYF. As DNA, the CDR3 is TGTGCCAGCAGACCTTGGGACAGGCAAGAGACCCAGTACTTC. The chain carries TRBV12-3 or TRBV12-4 and TRBJ2-5; TRBD1 matches at 8 bases. Trimming removed 6 bases from V and 2 bases from J; junction bases left unmatched: 5. CDR3 length equals 14 residues.

The chain employs TRBV18 and TRBJ1-3; D call uncertain. CDR1 is KGHSH, CDR2 LQKENI, per germline. This CDR3 has 16 amino acids. V lost 4 bases and J lost 2, with 15 bases in between. The CDR3 loop is CASSHARLDTGNTIYF. The CDR3 DNA reads as TGTGCCAGCTCACACGCACGCTTAGATACTGGAAACACCATATATTTT.

This clonotype was seen ten or more times. V usage is TRBV20-1 and J usage is TRBJ2-7, with TRBD1 matching over 9 bases. With V trimmed by 3 bases and J by 2 bases, 11 bases remained unmatched. The CDR3 runs to 16 residues. Germline V gene data show CDR1 as DFQATT and CDR2 as SNEGSKA (reference sequence). The CDR3 region has the DNA TGCAGTGCTAGGGACCTTGCGGGGACAGGGACCTACGAGCAGTACTTC. As protein: CSARDLAGTGTYEQYF.

This clonotype showed up just a few times. This chain links TRBV29-1 with TRBJ1-2; TRBD1 aligns across 8 bases. The CDR3 sequence is 12 residues long. Germline V CDR1 and CDR2: SQVTM, ANQGSEA. J was trimmed by 7 bases and V by 5 bases; bases with no gene match: 6. The CDR3 reads CSVSGTGLGYTF. The CDR3 coding sequence is TGCAGCGTTTCCGGGACAGGACTTGGCTACACCTTC.

The table lists this clonotype with many counts. The rearrangement links TRBV20-1 to TRBJ2-6; possibly TRBD1 or TRBD2 for D (5 bases each). Trimming left V 2 bases short and J 3 bases short, with 20 bases between. CDR3 length equals 18 residues. Germline V lookup: CDR1 DFQATT, CDR2 SNEGSKA (reference sequence). CDR3: CSARKPGDPNSGANVLTF. CDR3 bases: TGCAGTGCTAGAAAACCTGGGGACCCCAACAGTGGGGCCAACGTCCTGACTTTC.

CDR3 bases: TGTGCCAGCAGCGTAGCAGGGGATAGCAATCAGCCCCAGCATTTT. Translated: CASSVAGDSNQPQHF. The chain couples TRBV9 to TRBJ1-5; D is perhaps TRBD1 (6 bases). Germline CDR1 reads SGDLS; CDR2 reads YYNGEE. The CDR3 has 15 residues. V was trimmed by 0 bases and J by 0 bases, leaving 7 bases between them.

Many counts were recorded for this clonotype. The chain links TRBV4-1 to TRBJ2-3; D not resolved. V lost 0 bases and J 1 base, leaving 11 bases between the germline ends. Germline CDR1 reads MGHRA; CDR2 reads YSYEKL. This CDR3 has 16 residues. The CDR3 sequence is CASSQEQPLGTDTQYF. In DNA, the CDR3 is TGCGCCAGCAGCCAAGAGCAGCCCCTTGGCACAGATACGCAGTATTTT.

This clonotype was recorded a few times. The J gene is TRBJ2-1, the V gene TRBV12-3 or TRBV12-4; D unclear. CDR3 length equals 12 residues. Trimming shortened V by 6 bases and J by 7 bases, and 10 bases separated the two germline ends. The CDR3 coding sequence is TGTGCCAGCAGCCGGAGCGTTAATGAGCAGTTCTTC. It codes for CASSRSVNEQFF.

The chain carries TRBV5-4 and TRBJ2-1; 10 nucleotides match TRBD2. With V trimmed by 4 bases and J by 8 bases, 9 bases remained unmatched. In germline, CDR1 is SGHNT, CDR2 YYREEE (reference sequence). The CDR3 spans 15 residues. In DNA form, the CDR3 reads TGTGCCAGCAGCCCGCCGGGACTAGCGAGGGATGAGCAGTTCTTC. The encoded protein is CASSPPGLARDEQFF.

This clonotype appeared a few times. The rearrangement uses TRBV7-8 and TRBJ2-5, with D perhaps matching TRBD2 (5 bases). V was clipped by 2 bases and J by 0 bases, with 7 bases between them. Germline lookup yields CDR1 SGHVS and CDR2 FQNEAQ. The CDR3 spans 14 residues. CDR3 protein: CASSLRRDQETQYF. CDR3 in DNA: TGTGCCAGCAGCTTACGGCGGGACCAAGAGACCCAGTACTTC.

In its sample, this clonotype was seen many times. This chain links TRBV6-2 or TRBV6-3 with TRBJ1-5; D is possibly TRBD1 (5 bases). This CDR3 spans 14 amino acids. V was shortened by 7 bases and J by 7 bases, with 17 bases between the two germline ends. CDR1 and CDR2 from the germline V gene are MNHEY and SVGEGT. The CDR3 DNA reads TGTGCCAGCACCATTGGGTCCGGGGGACAGCCCCAGCATTTT. It is translated as CASTIGSGGQPQHF.

The chain joins TRBV20-1 to TRBJ2-3, with a weak D call TRBD1 (5 bases). CDR3 size: 15 residues. CDR1 and CDR2 (germline): DFQATT, SNEGSKA (reference sequence). CDR3 loop: CNAPVVWARADTQYF. CDR3 sequence (DNA): TGCAATGCCCCGGTCGTGTGGGCCAGGGCAGATACGCAGTATTTT.

This clonotype was seen many times. This sequence joins TRBV27 and TRBJ1-4; TRBD1 might be the D (6 bases). The V gene's germline CDR1 is MNHEY and CDR2 SMNVEV (reference sequence). The ends were cut back, 2 bases at V and 7 bases at J, with 14 bases in the middle. CDR3 length: 15 residues. The CDR3: CASSLMGAGSEKLFF. CDR3 bases: TGTGCCAGCAGTTTAATGGGGGCTGGGAGTGAAAAACTGTTTTTT.

This clonotype has a count of ten or more. The chain couples TRBV7-2 to TRBJ2-1, with D tentatively TRBD2 (6 bases). Trimming shortened V by 6 bases and J by 2 bases, and 14 bases separated the two germline ends. The length of the CDR3 is 15 residues. Germline CDR1 is SGHTA and CDR2 is FQGNSA. CDR3 in DNA: TGTGCCAGCAGGTCCTCGGGCGGGGCCTACAATGAGCAGTTCTTC. Protein: CASRSSGGAYNEQFF.

CDR3 region: CASSFLASGYNEQFF. In nucleotides, the CDR3 is TGTGCCAGCAGTTTTCTGGCTAGCGGCTACAATGAGCAGTTCTTC. The rearrangement links TRBV27 to TRBJ2-1, with 7 bases matching TRBD2. J was trimmed by 3 bases and V by 3 bases; bases with no gene match: 5. The CDR3 length is 15 residues. Germline V gene lookup returns CDR1 MNHEY and CDR2 SMNVEV (reference sequence).

This clonotype ranks as medium-sized. The V and J genes are TRBV20-1 and TRBJ1-2; a weak D match, TRBD1 (5 bases). Per germline, CDR1 DFQATT and CDR2 SNEGSKA (reference sequence). This CDR3 comprises 15 residues. V shed 3 bases and J shed 6 bases, with 20 bases lying between them. The CDR3 DNA follows: TGCAGTGCTAGGAGTGGGGCCCAAATAACGAATGGCTACACCTTC. This codes for CSARSGAQITNGYTF.

There are many counts of this clonotype. V is TRBV6-5 and J is TRBJ2-3, with D tentatively TRBD1 or TRBD2 (5 bases each). The CDR3 contains 16 residues. Deletions cut 0 bases from V and 0 bases from J, with 10 bases between. CDR1 is MNHEY and CDR2 is SVGAGI in the germline V gene. CDR3 loop: CASSYSPGASTDTQYF. As DNA, the CDR3 is TGTGCCAGCAGTTACTCTCCCGGGGCAAGCACAGATACGCAGTATTTT.

This clonotype appeared many times. This chain connects TRBV6-6 to TRBJ2-5; 9 bases line up with TRBD1. V dropped 6 bases and J dropped 5; count of bases not matched to a gene: 7. CDR1 and CDR2 (germline): MNHNY, SVGAGI (reference sequence). The CDR3 is 14 amino acids. The CDR3 loop reads CASSLDRGGETQYF. In DNA, the CDR3 is TGTGCCAGCAGCTTGGACAGGGGCGGGGAGACCCAGTACTTC.

The sample holds many counts of this clonotype. This chain uses TRBV20-1 with TRBJ1-1; D is undetermined. The CDR3 is made up of 15 amino acids. Trimming stripped 0 bases from V and 1 base from J, with 12 bases between. Germline values: CDR1 DFQATT, CDR2 SNEGSKA (reference sequence). This chain's CDR3 is CSARDSWTANTEAFF. CDR3 bases: TGCAGTGCTAGAGATAGTTGGACGGCGAACACTGAAGCTTTCTTT.

The chain links TRBV20-1 to TRBJ2-3, with 16 positions matching TRBD2. The germline CDR1 and CDR2 sequences are DFQATT and SNEGSKA (reference sequence). Unmatched junction bases numbered 8, after V lost 3 bases and J lost 5 bases. The CDR3 runs to 17 residues. For the CDR3, the DNA is TGCAGTGCTAGCTCTGGGACTAGCGGGAGGGCTGAAGATACGCAGTATTTT. Amino acids: CSASSGTSGRAEDTQYF.

The table lists this clonotype with a few counts. V and J are TRBV5-1 and TRBJ2-3, with 8 bases lining up with TRBD1. CDR1 is SGHRS and CDR2 is YFSETQ in the germline V gene. The CDR3 spans 14 residues. J was trimmed by 5 bases and V by 4 bases; bases with no gene match: 6. CDR3 coding DNA: TGCGCCAGCAGCCCTGGACAGGGAGGAGATACGCAGTATTTT. Encoded protein: CASSPGQGGDTQYF.

This clonotype came up many times. The chain couples TRBV5-6 to TRBJ2-5, with 10 bases identical to TRBD2. The V segment lost 4 bases and the J segment 5 bases; nucleotides outside the gene matches: 5. This CDR3 comprises 14 residues. Germline CDR1 reads SGHDT; CDR2 reads YYEEEE. The CDR3, as DNA: TGTGCCAGCAGCCAGGGACTAGCGTTGGAGACCCAGTACTTC. It specifies CASSQGLALETQYF.

This clonotype was observed many times. The CDR3 nucleotides are TGTGCTAGTACAGTCTCGGGACTCCTGGGCTCTGGGGCCAACGTCCTGACTTTC. Encoded protein: CASTVSGLLGSGANVLTF. The chain links TRBV9 to TRBJ2-6, with D perhaps matching TRBD2 (6 bases). Germline CDR1 SGDLS, CDR2 YYNGEE. The CDR3 consists of 18 residues.

The chain carries TRBV6-5 and TRBJ1-6; 7 bases line up with TRBD1. The CDR3 runs 14 residues. Germline V lookup: CDR1 MNHEY, CDR2 SVGAGI. Losses at the gene ends were 2 bases for V and 7 bases for J; bases not matched to a gene: 2. CDR3 in amino acids: CASSYAGGNSPLHF. The CDR3 bases are TGTGCCAGCAGTTACGCAGGGGGGAATTCACCCCTCCACTTT.